This section outlines one TCR beta chain sequence together with its context. Its antigen is as yet unknown. Both 60 Vbeta primers and 13 Jbeta primers went into the PCR. The data were produced by immunoSEQ multiplex PCR, yet TCRdb's version contains in-frame clones alone and is incomplete. This listing includes 40,000 to 45,000 clones. Germline V gene sequence: CDR1 MGHRA, CDR2 YSYEKL. This CDR3 is built from 16 residues. Trimming took 2 bases from V and 2 from J, leaving 15 bases between them. These data come from a study of cytomegalovirus exposure and HLA in healthy donors. General study findings and limits: Most TCR sequences were seen very rarely across donors, but some public TCRs occurred in many. In a later analysis, TCR beta V- and J-gene trimming was associated with a missense DCLRE1C variant.

This chain uses TRBV4-1 with TRBJ1-2, with D possibly being TRBD1 (5 bases). This sequence was found in a woman between 25 and 40 years old in good health and CMV-seronegative. Material for sequencing was PBMCs. CDR3 sequence (DNA): TGCGCCAGCAGCCAACCCACGGCAGGGAGGAACTATGGCTACACCTTC. The encoded protein is CASSQPTAGRNYGYTF.